This entry features one T cell receptor (beta chain) sequence. Its antigen is undetermined. TCRdb reworked the 5' RACE reads into one entry per CDR3 protein, no DNA. This sample contains about 150,000 distinct CDR3 sequences. This record belongs to a study of T cells expressing NK-cell markers. Study-wide results and caveats: The leading position in the CD3+CD56-NKG2C+ fraction of a handful of donors also went to these clonotypes.

The CDR3 sequence is 14 residues long. J is TRBJ2-1 and V is TRBV12-3 or TRBV12-4. This TCR came from a woman in her fifties or sixties in good health. Sequencing was performed on blood T cells: a sorted CD56 or NKG2C T cell subset, CD4+ or CD8+ T cells, or bulk PBMC T cells (not recorded which). The CDR3 spells CASKHGESYNEQFF.